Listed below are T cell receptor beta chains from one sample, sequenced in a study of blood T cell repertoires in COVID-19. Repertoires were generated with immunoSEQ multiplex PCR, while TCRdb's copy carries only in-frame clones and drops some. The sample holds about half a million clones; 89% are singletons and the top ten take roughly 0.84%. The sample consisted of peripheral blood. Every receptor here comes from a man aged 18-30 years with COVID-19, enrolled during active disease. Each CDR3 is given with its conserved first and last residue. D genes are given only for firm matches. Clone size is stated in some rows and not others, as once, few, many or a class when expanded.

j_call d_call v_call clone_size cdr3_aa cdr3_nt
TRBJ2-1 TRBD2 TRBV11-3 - CASSLGSGTSGEDEQFF TGTGCCAGCAGCTTAGGGTCAGGGACTAGCGGAGAGGATGAGCAGTTCTTC
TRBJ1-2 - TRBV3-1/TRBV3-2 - CASSQDGGYNYGYTF TGTGCCAGCAGCCAAGACGGCGGATATAACTATGGCTACACCTTC
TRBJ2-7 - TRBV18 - CASSPDTENYEQYF TGTGCCAGCTCACCTGACACCGAGAACTACGAGCAGTACTTC
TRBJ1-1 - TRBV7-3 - CASSLSRRNTEAFF TGTGCCAGCAGCTTAAGTCGCAGGAACACTGAAGCTTTCTTT
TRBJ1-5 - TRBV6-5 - CATCQGLSNQPQHF TGTGCCACTTGCCAGGGGTTAAGCAATCAGCCCCAGCATTTT
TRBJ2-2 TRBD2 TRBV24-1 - CATSDLYSGAGGTGELFF TGTGCCACCAGTGATTTATATAGCGGCGCGGGAGGAACCGGGGAGCTGTTTTTT
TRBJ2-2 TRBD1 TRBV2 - CASKVGTGNTGELFF TGTGCCAGCAAGGTGGGGACAGGGAACACCGGGGAGCTGTTTTTT
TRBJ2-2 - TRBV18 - CASSPPNQNTGELFF TGTGCCAGCTCACCACCCAATCAGAACACCGGGGAGCTGTTTTTT
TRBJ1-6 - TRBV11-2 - CASSLGPPYNSPLHF TGTGCCAGCAGCTTGGGCCCACCGTATAATTCACCCCTCCACTTT
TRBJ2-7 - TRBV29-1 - CSVEASLGEQYF TGCAGCGTTGAAGCTAGCCTCGGGGAGCAGTACTTC
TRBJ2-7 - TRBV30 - CAWSLQAEQYF TGTGCCTGGTCTCTCCAGGCCGAGCAGTACTTC
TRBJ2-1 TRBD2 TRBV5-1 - CASSLSHLAGGNEQFF TGCGCCAGCAGCCTGTCCCATCTAGCGGGGGGCAATGAGCAGTTCTTC
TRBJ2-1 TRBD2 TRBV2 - CASSEGSGDSNEQFF TGTGCCAGCAGTGAAGGGAGCGGGGATAGCAATGAGCAGTTCTTC
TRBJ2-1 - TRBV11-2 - CASSLRQEIYNEQFF TGTGCCAGCAGCCTAAGACAGGAGATCTACAATGAGCAGTTCTTC
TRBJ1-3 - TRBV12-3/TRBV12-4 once CASRGTSGNTIYF TGTGCCAGTCGAGGTACCTCTGGAAACACCATATATTTT
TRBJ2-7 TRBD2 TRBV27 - CASSPAGQPTTLGGYEQYF TGTGCCAGCAGCCCAGCGGGGCAGCCAACAACCCTTGGGGGCTACGAGCAGTACTTC
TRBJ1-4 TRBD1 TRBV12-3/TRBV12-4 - CASSYGTAEKLFF TGTGCCAGCAGTTACGGGACAGCTGAAAAACTGTTTTTT
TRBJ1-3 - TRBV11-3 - CASSLRGTGNTIYF TGTGCCAGCAGCTTAAGAGGGACTGGAAACACCATATATTTT
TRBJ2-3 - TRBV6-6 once CASSLRADTQYF TGTGCCAGCAGCCTCAGGGCAGATACGCAGTATTTT